This T cell receptor beta chain was captured in a study of blood T cell repertoires in COVID-19. Study summary: The samples span acute and convalescent COVID-19 from the United States, Italy and Spain. The analysed material was cDNA or gDNA that came from T cells, B-cell-depleted T cells, or PBMCs.

Trimming removed 6 bases from V and 1 base from J; junction bases left unmatched: 4. CDR1 is SGHTA and CDR2 is FQGNSA in the germline V gene. The CDR3 totals 14 residues. Those enrolled in Seattle joined during active infection and were followed longitudinally afterward. Original methodology: Amplification with reference gene primers provided the estimates of nucleated cell counts. Measured with immunoSEQ multiplex PCR; TCRdb has only the in-frame clones, and not every one. The V and J calls and clone size come from that table; D and trimming were worked out from the DNA. The sample lists around 220,000 clones, 75% to 90% seen once, with approximately 8% in the top ten.

The sequenced sample was peripheral blood. The chain is built from TRBV7-2 and TRBJ1-2, with TRBD1 identical over 8 bases. The sequence came from a woman aged 80 or over with COVID-19, enrolled during active disease. The CDR3 nucleotides read TGTGCCAGCAGTCGACAGGGGAGTAACTATGGCTACACCTTC. Residues: CASSRQGSNYGYTF.